This is a list of T cell receptor beta chains from one sample in a study of cytomegalovirus exposure and HLA in healthy donors. Profiling relied on immunoSEQ multiplex PCR, and the TCRdb table lists in-frame clones only, not all of them. The sample comprises approximately 170,000 clones, 75% to 90% of which are singletons, and 1% to 1.5% rests with the top ten. Sequencing was done on a sample of PBMCs. Every receptor here comes from a boy aged 2 to 10 in good health and CMV-seronegative. CDR3s include the opening cysteine and the closing phenylalanine or tryptophan. The order of the fields is V gene, J gene, clone size, D gene, CDR3 DNA, CDR3 protein. The D gene is left open where the match is weak. Clone size appears in some rows only: once, few, many, or a class for an expanded clone.

v_gene: TRBV7-8
j_gene: TRBJ2-5
abundance: NA
d_gene: TRBD2
CDR3nt: TGTGCCAGCAGCCCCCCCGGGGGGGGAGAGACCCAGTACTTC
CDR3aa: CASSPPGGGETQYF

v_gene: TRBV29-1
j_gene: TRBJ2-3
abundance: few
d_gene: TRBD2
CDR3nt: TGCAGCGTCTTAGGACTAGCGGGAGGTACGCAGTATTTT
CDR3aa: CSVLGLAGGTQYF

v_gene: TRBV28
j_gene: TRBJ2-7
abundance: NA
d_gene: NA
CDR3nt: TGTGCCAGCGGTGACGGGAACCCCTACGAGCAGTACTTC
CDR3aa: CASGDGNPYEQYF

v_gene: TRBV11-2
j_gene: TRBJ2-1
abundance: NA
d_gene: NA
CDR3nt: TGTGCCAGCAGCGTAATACAGACCTTGAGCTCCTACAATGAGCAGTTCTTC
CDR3aa: CASSVIQTLSSYNEQFF

v_gene: TRBV5-1
j_gene: TRBJ2-2
abundance: NA
d_gene: TRBD2
CDR3nt: TGCGCCAGCAGTTCGGGGCGCGGGGGGGCCTTGAACACCGGGGAGCTGTTTTTT
CDR3aa: CASSSGRGGALNTGELFF

v_gene: TRBV5-4
j_gene: TRBJ2-7
abundance: NA
d_gene: NA
CDR3nt: TGTGCCAGCAGCTTTTCGACAGCCGACTACGAGCAGTACTTC
CDR3aa: CASSFSTADYEQYF

v_gene: TRBV25-1
j_gene: TRBJ1-2
abundance: NA
d_gene: NA
CDR3nt: TGTGCCAGCAGTGCGGACAGTTCTTTGGACTATGGCTACACCTTC
CDR3aa: CASSADSSLDYGYTF

v_gene: TRBV7-6
j_gene: TRBJ2-2
abundance: NA
d_gene: NA
CDR3nt: TGTGCCAGCGGGCAGGGGGGGAACACCGGGGAGCTGTTTTTT
CDR3aa: CASGQGGNTGELFF

v_gene: TRBV6-5
j_gene: TRBJ2-1
abundance: NA
d_gene: NA
CDR3nt: TGTGCCAGCAGTTTTCAAATGTCCAATGAGCAGTTCTTC
CDR3aa: CASSFQMSNEQFF

v_gene: TRBV19
j_gene: TRBJ1-2
abundance: NA
d_gene: NA
CDR3nt: TGTGCCAGTACCGATTACCGGGGGGCTCGGACCTATGGCTACACCTTC
CDR3aa: CASTDYRGARTYGYTF

v_gene: TRBV7-7
j_gene: TRBJ1-5
abundance: NA
d_gene: TRBD1
CDR3nt: TGTGCCAGCAGCCCTCCCGGACAGGGGGTCAATCAGCCCCAGCATTTT
CDR3aa: CASSPPGQGVNQPQHF

v_gene: TRBV2
j_gene: TRBJ2-3
abundance: NA
d_gene: NA
CDR3nt: TGTGCCAGCAGGGTCGGGGGCACAGATACGCAGTATTTT
CDR3aa: CASRVGGTDTQYF

v_gene: TRBV4-2
j_gene: TRBJ1-2
abundance: NA
d_gene: NA
CDR3nt: TGTGCCAGCAGCCCCTCGATTGGGGGCGCGGAGTATGGCTACACCTTC
CDR3aa: CASSPSIGGAEYGYTF

v_gene: TRBV30
j_gene: TRBJ2-3
abundance: NA
d_gene: TRBD2
CDR3nt: TGTGCCTGGAGTGTACTGCTAGCGGGGTGGGGGTCGACAGATACGCAGTATTTT
CDR3aa: CAWSVLLAGWGSTDTQYF

v_gene: TRBV9
j_gene: TRBJ2-5
abundance: NA
d_gene: NA
CDR3nt: TGTGCCAGCAGCGTAGGAAGGGGTCGGGAGACCCAGTACTTC
CDR3aa: CASSVGRGRETQYF

v_gene: TRBV7-2
j_gene: TRBJ1-2
abundance: few
d_gene: NA
CDR3nt: TGTGCCAGCAGCTCTGCAGGACAGCCGGACTATGGCTACACCTTC
CDR3aa: CASSSAGQPDYGYTF

v_gene: TRBV5-4
j_gene: TRBJ2-7
abundance: NA
d_gene: NA
CDR3nt: TGTGCCAGCAGCTTGGCGTCTAGCGAAGGCTACGAGCAGTACTTC
CDR3aa: CASSLASSEGYEQYF